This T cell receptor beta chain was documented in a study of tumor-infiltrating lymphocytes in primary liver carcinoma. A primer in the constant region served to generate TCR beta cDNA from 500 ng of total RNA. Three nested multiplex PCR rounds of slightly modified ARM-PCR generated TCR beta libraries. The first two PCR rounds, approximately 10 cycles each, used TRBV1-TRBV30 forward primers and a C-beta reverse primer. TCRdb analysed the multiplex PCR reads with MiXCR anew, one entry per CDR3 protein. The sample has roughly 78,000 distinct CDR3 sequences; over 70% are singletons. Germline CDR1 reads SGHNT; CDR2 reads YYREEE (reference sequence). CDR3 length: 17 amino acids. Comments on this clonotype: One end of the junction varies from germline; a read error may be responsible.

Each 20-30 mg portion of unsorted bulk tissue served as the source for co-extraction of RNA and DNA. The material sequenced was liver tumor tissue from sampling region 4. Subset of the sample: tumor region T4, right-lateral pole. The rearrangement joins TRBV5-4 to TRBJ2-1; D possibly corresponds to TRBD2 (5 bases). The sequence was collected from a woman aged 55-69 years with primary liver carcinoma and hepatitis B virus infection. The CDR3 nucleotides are TGTGCCGGCAGCTTGGGATGGCGGAGGAGCTCCTACAATGAGCAGTTCTTC. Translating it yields CAGSLGWRRSSYNEQFF.